Below, 10 T cell receptor beta chains from the same sample are listed, as sequenced in a study of blood T cell repertoires in COVID-19. The assay was immunoSEQ multiplex PCR, and TCRdb's table has in-frame clones only and misses some. The sample comprises 80,000 to 95,000 clones, around 87% of which are singletons, and 17% rests with the top ten. Material for sequencing was peripheral blood. These receptors were collected from a human donor in a cohort sampled during active COVID-19.

The rearrangement links TRBV5-1 to TRBJ1-4, with a weak D call TRBD1 (5 bases). The V end lost 4 bases, the J end lost 8 bases, and 21 bases lay between the germline ends. Germline CDR1 reads SGHRS; CDR2 reads YFSETQ. The CDR3 contains 16 residues. The CDR3 spells CASSPLWQGGSEKLFF. The CDR3 bases are TGCGCCAGCAGCCCCTTGTGGCAGGGCGGATCGGAAAAACTGTTTTTT.

V and J are TRBV7-3 and TRBJ2-3, with 12 positions matching TRBD2. The germline CDR1 and CDR2 sequences are SGHTA and FQGTGA. The CDR3 length is 16 residues. The ends lost 1 base at V and 4 bases at J; junction bases unmatched: 3. The CDR3 nucleotides read TGTGCCAGCAGCTTAAGCCCTAGCGGGGGGGCAGATACGCAGTATTTT. This codes for CASSLSPSGGADTQYF. The whole variable domain, filled in from reference TRBV7-3 and TRBJ2-3, reads GAGVSQTPSNKVTEKGKYVELRCDPISGHTALYWYRQSLGQGPEFLIYFQGTGAADDSGLPNDRFFAVRPEGSVSTLKIQRTERGDSAVYLCASSLSPSGGADTQYFGPGTRLTVL.

The gene calls are TRBV4-1 and TRBJ2-7, with D tentatively TRBD1 (6 bases). The CDR3 is made up of 13 amino acids. Germline V gene data show CDR1 as MGHRA and CDR2 as YSYEKL. Trimming pared 1 base from V and 6 bases from J, leaving 10 bases between. In nucleotides, the CDR3 is TGCGCCAGCAGCCAAGGACAGGCGGGCGAGCAGTACTTC. This translates into CASSQGQAGEQYF.

The CDR3 protein is CASINGGMNTEAFF. CDR3 sequence (DNA): TGTGCCAGCATTAATGGGGGGATGAACACTGAAGCTTTCTTT. The chain uses TRBV28 and TRBJ1-1, with a possible D match to TRBD1 (5 bases). Germline V gene sequence: CDR1 MDHEN, CDR2 SYDVKM. The CDR3 consists of 14 residues. V was clipped by 7 bases and J by 0 bases, with 12 bases between them.

This clone appeared a few times. Other DNA sequences within the sample encode an identical CDR3. V and J are TRBV9 and TRBJ2-5, with 7 nucleotides matching TRBD2. V shed 0 bases and J 3 bases; nucleotides not matched to a gene: 5. Germline V gives CDR1 SGDLS, CDR2 YYNGEE. The CDR3 covers 15 residues. The CDR3 coding sequence is TGTGCCAGCAGCGTAGAGGGCGGGGGTAAAGAGACCCAGTACTTC. This gives the protein CASSVEGGGKETQYF.

The chain joins TRBV5-6 to TRBJ2-5, with 8 positions matching TRBD1. CDR1 SGHDT and CDR2 YYEEEE come from the germline V gene. The J segment lost 2 bases and the V segment lost 3 bases, leaving 9 bases of the junction unmatched. CDR3 length: 16 residues. The CDR3: CASSSTPGGLQETQYF. The CDR3 DNA reads as TGTGCCAGCAGCTCTACCCCAGGGGGCTTGCAAGAGACCCAGTACTTC.

V is TRBV4-2 and J is TRBJ2-7, with 9 positions matching TRBD1. With V trimmed by 11 bases and J by 3 bases, 5 bases remained unmatched. From germline, CDR1 is LGHNA and CDR2 YNFKEQ. CDR3 size: 12 residues. In DNA, the CDR3 is TGTGCCTCCCGGACAGGGGACTACGAGCAGTACTTC. This sequence encodes CASRTGDYEQYF.

The chain employs TRBV4-3 and TRBJ1-2, with D maybe TRBD1 (6 bases). The V and J ends lost 0 bases and 6 bases respectively, with 11 bases between them. This CDR3 has 14 residues. Germline V lookup: CDR1 LGHNA, CDR2 YSLEER. CDR3 loop: CASSQDRTANGYTF. The CDR3 nucleotides are TGCGCCAGCAGCCAAGATAGGACAGCTAATGGCTACACCTTC.

The rearrangement links TRBV23-1 to TRBJ1-2; D possibly corresponds to TRBD1 (6 bases). TRBV23-1 counts as an open reading frame of uncertain function. This CDR3 has 13 residues. Trimming left V 3 bases short and J 8 bases short, with 13 bases between. CDR3 coding DNA: TGCGCCAGCAGTCACCCGGACAGTGGGGGCTACACCTTC. It translates to CASSHPDSGGYTF.

The rearrangement joins TRBV4-1 to TRBJ1-5; D perhaps matches TRBD1 (6 bases). CDR1 is MGHRA, CDR2 YSYEKL, per germline. CDR3 length: 15 amino acids. V was trimmed by 1 base and J by 1 base, leaving 8 bases between them. CDR3 nucleotides: TGCGCCAGCAGCCAAGTGACAGGAAGCAATCAGCCCCAGCATTTT. Encoded protein: CASSQVTGSNQPQHF.